Following are 17 T cell receptor beta chains from one sample sequenced in a study of shared clonotypes between healthy human individuals. Naive CD8 cells were CD45RO-negative, positively selected for CCR7, excluding terminally differentiated effector memory CD45RA+ cells. TCRdb's table, derived via immunoSEQ multiplex PCR, lists solely in-frame clones and lacks some. The sample gives 800,000 to 950,000 clones, about 97% of which show up once; over 0.2% is in the top ten. Sample: naive CD8+ T cells sorted from blood. Receptor source: a man aged 25-40 years in good health.

The chain combines TRBV7-9 with TRBJ2-1; D may be TRBD1 or TRBD2 (5 bases each). CDR1 is SEHNR and CDR2 is FQNEAQ in the germline V gene (reference sequence). V dropped 5 bases and J dropped 10 bases, with 15 bases sitting between them. The CDR3 runs to 13 residues. CDR3 nucleotide sequence: TGTGCCAGCAGCACGGGACCAGCCGAGGAGCAGTTCTTC. This translates into CASSTGPAEEQFF.

V usage is TRBV28 and J usage is TRBJ2-1; D is undetermined. The CDR3 has 14 residues. The V end was cut by 6 bases, the J end by 7 bases, with 16 bases between. CDR1 MDHEN and CDR2 SYDVKM come from the germline V gene. The CDR3 here is CASSADQTRNEQFF. As DNA, the CDR3 is TGTGCCAGCAGCGCAGACCAGACTCGTAATGAGCAGTTCTTC. The entire variable domain, with the rest obtained from reference TRBV28 and TRBJ2-1, is as follows: DVKVTQSSRYLVKRTGEKVFLECVQDMDHENMFWYRQDPGLGLRLIYFSYDVKMKEKGDIPEGYSVSREKKERFSLILESASTNQTSMYLCASSADQTRNEQFFGPGTRLTVL.

DNA of the CDR3: TGCAGCGTCCCGGGAAGTAGAAATGGCTACACCTTC. It specifies CSVPGSRNGYTF. The V and J genes are TRBV29-1 and TRBJ1-2; D uncertain. V was pared by 6 bases and J by 6 bases, with 14 bases between. Germline-derived CDR1 and CDR2 are SQVTM and ANQGSEA. This CDR3 region has 12 residues.

The V call is TRBV28, the J call TRBJ2-3, with 9 bases identical to TRBD2. The germline CDR1 and CDR2 sequences are MDHEN and SYDVKM. This CDR3 has 15 residues. Trimming took 6 bases from V and 2 from J; bases not matched to a gene: 6. The CDR3 sequence: CASRPGTSHTDTQYF. Here the CDR3 DNA reads TGTGCCAGCAGGCCCGGGACTAGCCACACAGATACGCAGTATTTT.

The V call is TRBV7-8, the J call TRBJ2-7; tentatively, D is TRBD1 or TRBD2 (5 bases each). The CDR3 has 15 residues. From germline, CDR1 is SGHVS and CDR2 FQNEAQ. V was cut by 3 bases and J by 6 bases, with 18 bases left in between. DNA of the CDR3: TGTGCCAGCAGCTTCACGTTCCGGGACCATAGCGAGCAGTACTTC. Translation gives CASSFTFRDHSEQYF.

Comments on this clone: Other DNA sequences from this sample encode an identical CDR3 as well. The chain uses TRBV27 and TRBJ2-5; 10 bases line up with TRBD2. After removal of 2 bases from V and 5 bases from J, the junction contained 2 bases not matched to a gene. Germline CDR1 reads MNHEY; CDR2 reads SMNVEV (reference sequence). CDR3 size: 14 residues. This CDR3 is CASSLLAGEETQYF. The CDR3 DNA is TGTGCCAGCAGTTTACTAGCGGGGGAGGAGACCCAGTACTTC.

V gene TRBV27 combines with J gene TRBJ1-2; 9 bases line up with TRBD1. CDR1 and CDR2 (germline): MNHEY, SMNVEV (reference sequence). Losses at the gene ends were 0 bases for V and 7 bases for J; bases not matched to a gene: 6. This CDR3 has 15 residues. The CDR3 DNA is TGTGCCAGCAGTTTATCGCGGACAGGGGCCAGTGGCTACACCTTC. It encodes CASSLSRTGASGYTF.

A single count supports this clone. At one of its ends the junction is not consistent with the germline gene, which may arise from a read error. This chain connects TRBV6-6 to TRBJ2-7; D not certain. Germline values: CDR1 MNHNY, CDR2 SVGAGI (reference sequence). The CDR3 spans 11 residues. This CDR3 reads CASSGVDGARF. Here the CDR3 DNA reads TGTGCCAGCAGTGGCGTCGACGGTGCGCGCTTC.

This clone was detected once. The chain links TRBV7-9 to TRBJ2-5; 7 positions match TRBD2. The germline gives CDR1 SEHNR, CDR2 FQNEAQ (reference sequence). This CDR3 has 19 amino acids. V shed 2 bases and J 0 bases; nucleotides not matched to a gene: 15. The CDR3, as DNA: TGTGCCAGCAGCTTATTTTTTCTGAGGGCGGGAGTATACCAAGAGACCCAGTACTTC. It encodes CASSLFFLRAGVYQETQYF. The full variable domain, rest sourced from reference TRBV7-9 and TRBJ2-5, is DTGVSQNPRHKITKRGQNVTFRCDPISEHNRLYWYRQTLGQGPEFLTYFQNEAQLEKSRLLSDRFSAERPKGSFSTLEIQRTEQGDSAMYLCASSLFFLRAGVYQETQYFGPGTRLLVL.

The V and J genes are TRBV7-9 and TRBJ2-2; TRBD1 matches 8 bases. Trimming took 5 bases from V and 4 from J; bases not matched to a gene: 9. This CDR3 has 16 residues. Germline-derived CDR1 and CDR2 are SEHNR and FQNEAQ (reference sequence). For the CDR3, the DNA is TGTGCCAGCAGCAAAGGACAGGGTGGTAGCACCGGGGAGCTGTTTTTT. The encoded protein is CASSKGQGGSTGELFF.

V usage is TRBV9 and J usage is TRBJ2-1, with a weak D call TRBD2 (5 bases). The CDR3 covers 14 residues. V lost 0 bases, J lost 12 bases, and 16 bases lay in between. The V gene's germline CDR1 is SGDLS and CDR2 YYNGEE. The CDR3 bases are TGTGCCAGCAGCGTAGAGAGGGTGGGGAGACGGCAGTTCTTC. This encodes CASSVERVGRRQFF.

The rearrangement joins TRBV27 to TRBJ2-7; TRBD1 aligns across 9 bases. CDR3 size: 17 residues. The trim removed 0 bases at V and 3 bases at J, leaving 9 bases unmatched. Germline V gene lookup returns CDR1 MNHEY and CDR2 SMNVEV (reference sequence). The CDR3 protein is CASSLSPNRDRVYEQYF. CDR3 DNA sequence: TGTGCCAGCAGTTTATCTCCTAACCGGGACAGGGTCTACGAGCAGTACTTC.

V is TRBV29-1 and J is TRBJ1-1; D not certain. The CDR3 has 12 residues. V lost 4 bases and J 2 bases, leaving 8 bases between the germline ends. Germline V lookup: CDR1 SQVTM, CDR2 ANQGSEA. The chain's CDR3 is CSVVDGNTEAFF. In DNA, the CDR3 is TGCAGCGTTGTGGACGGAAACACTGAAGCTTTCTTT.

The chain joins TRBV28 to TRBJ2-2; TRBD2 matches 8 bases. The germline CDR1 and CDR2 sequences are MDHEN and SYDVKM. The trim removed 8 bases at V and 9 bases at J, leaving 26 bases unmatched. This CDR3 has 19 residues. The CDR3 nucleotides are TGTGCCAGCTGCCTCAATCTAGCCCAGCGGGAGAGGAAGTCCAGGGAGCTGTTTTTT. This translates into CASCLNLAQRERKSRELFF.

This rearrangement joins TRBV7-9 to TRBJ2-1; TRBD2 matches 12 bases. Trimming cost V 3 bases and J 3 bases; bases outside gene matches: 12. The germline CDR1 and CDR2 sequences are SEHNR and FQNEAQ (reference sequence). The CDR3 is made up of 19 amino acids. In nucleotides, the CDR3 is TGTGCCAGCAGCTTTCCTAGCGGGAGGGCCCAGGGCTACTACAATGAGCAGTTCTTC. Translating it yields CASSFPSGRAQGYYNEQFF.

The CDR3 DNA reads as TGTGCCACCAGCCTCCGTGCCAGGGGCGATGAGCAGTTCTTC. Translation: CATSLRARGDEQFF. The chain links TRBV15 to TRBJ2-1, with D tentatively TRBD1 (6 bases). The CDR3 is 14 residues long. Germline V gene data show CDR1 as LNHNV and CDR2 as YYDKDF (reference sequence). V lost 5 bases and J lost 8, with 16 bases in between.

The V call is TRBV27, the J call TRBJ1-5; 8 bases are a match to TRBD1. Germline CDR1 and CDR2: MNHEY and SMNVEV (reference sequence). The CDR3 length is 14 residues. J was trimmed by 5 bases and V by 6 bases; bases with no gene match: 6. Here the CDR3 DNA reads TGTGCCAGCAGCCTGACAGGGGACTATCAGCCCCAGCATTTT. It encodes CASSLTGDYQPQHF.